The 12 T cell receptor beta chains below were found in one sample sequenced in a study of cytomegalovirus exposure and HLA in healthy donors. Primers for the PCR totalled 60 Vbeta and 13 Jbeta. Some clones are missing from TCRdb's copy, which holds only in-frame ones; the method was immunoSEQ multiplex PCR. In the table there are fewer than 45,000 clones, approximately 91% of which are singletons. Specimen: PBMCs. The receptors derive from a woman under 30 in good health and CMV-seronegative.

The chain recombines TRBV6-1 with TRBJ2-1, with D possibly being TRBD1 (5 bases). Germline V lookup: CDR1 MNHNS, CDR2 SASEGT. CDR3 size: 15 residues. The V gene lost 6 bases and the J gene lost 6 bases, with 18 bases spanning the gap. The CDR3 sequence: CASRETRQGPNEQFF. DNA for the CDR3: TGTGCCAGCAGGGAGACGCGGCAGGGCCCCAATGAGCAGTTCTTC.

This rearrangement joins TRBV5-1 to TRBJ1-1; no reliable D call. V was pared by 3 bases and J by 4 bases, with 10 bases between. The CDR3 consists of 13 residues. CDR1 is SGHRS, CDR2 YFSETQ, per germline. The DNA for the CDR3 is TGCGCCAGCAGCTCTTATGGTAGCACTGAAGCTTTCTTT. Encoded protein: CASSSYGSTEAFF.

This rearrangement joins TRBV6-1 to TRBJ2-2, with 9 positions matching TRBD2. CDR3 length: 14 residues. V was pared by 7 bases and J by 6 bases, with 6 bases of the junction left unmatched. Germline V gives CDR1 MNHNS, CDR2 SASEGT. This CDR3 is CASMVAGDSGELFF. The CDR3 region has the DNA TGTGCCAGCATGGTAGCGGGAGACTCCGGGGAGCTGTTTTTT.

This clone came up a few times. The gene calls are TRBV9 and TRBJ2-7; maybe TRBD2 (5 bases). The CDR3 has 11 amino acids. The ends were cut back, 3 bases at V and 7 bases at J, with 8 bases in the middle. Germline assignment: CDR1 SGDLS and CDR2 YYNGEE. The CDR3 DNA reads TGTGCCAGCAGCGATGGGAGAGAGCAGTACTTC. It is translated as CASSDGREQYF.

The chain uses TRBV15 and TRBJ1-2; D perhaps matches TRBD1 (5 bases). This CDR3 has 15 amino acids. From germline, CDR1 is LNHNV and CDR2 YYDKDF (reference sequence). V lost 3 bases, J lost 4 bases, and 15 bases lay in between. The CDR3 DNA sequence: TGTGCCACCAGCAGTGACCAGCGGGGGGGCTATGGCTACACCTTC. Protein: CATSSDQRGGYGYTF.

This chain connects TRBV4-1 to TRBJ2-3, with D perhaps TRBD2 (5 bases). The CDR3 runs to 14 residues. V was pared by 2 bases and J by 3 bases, with 9 bases between. Germline V gene sequence: CDR1 MGHRA, CDR2 YSYEKL. CDR3: CASSQLAGTDTQYF. The CDR3 DNA reads as TGCGCCAGCAGCCAACTAGCTGGGACAGATACGCAGTATTTT.

This clone came up once. The rearrangement joins TRBV7-2 to TRBJ2-7, with TRBD1 matching 7 bases. The V gene end was trimmed by 5 bases and the J gene end by 3 bases; junction bases not matched to a gene: 10. Looked up from germline, CDR1 is SGHTA and CDR2 is FQGNSA. This CDR3 spans 15 amino acids. This CDR3 reads CASSQTPGQSYEQYF. CDR3 sequence (DNA): TGTGCCAGCAGCCAAACGCCGGGACAGAGCTACGAGCAGTACTTC. The full variable domain, completed using reference TRBV7-2 and TRBJ2-7, is GAGVSQSPSNKVTEKGKDVELRCDPISGHTALYWYRQSLGQGLEFLIYFQGNSAPDKSGLPSDRFSAERTGGSVSTLTIQRTQQEDSAVYLCASSQTPGQSYEQYFGPGTRLTVT.

The chain joins TRBV10-3 to TRBJ2-5, with TRBD1 identical over 10 bases. This CDR3 has 14 amino acids. Germline CDR1 and CDR2: ENHRY and SYGVKD. The junction had 3 bases not matched to a gene; V was cut back by 6 bases and J by 2 bases. CDR3 nucleotide sequence: TGTGCCATCAGGGGACAGGGGAGACAAGAGACCCAGTACTTC. Amino acid sequence: CAIRGQGRQETQYF.

This rearrangement joins TRBV27 to TRBJ2-1; 8 bases agree with TRBD2. The germline V gene has CDR1 MNHEY and CDR2 SMNVEV (reference sequence). The CDR3 is made up of 18 amino acids. Germline trimming cut 1 base from V and 12 bases from J; bases unmatched to any gene: 20. CDR3 loop: CASSLYMGSGNFTMTQFF. In DNA form, the CDR3 reads TGTGCCAGCAGTTTATATATGGGTAGCGGGAACTTTACAATGACGCAGTTCTTC.

This clone was seen only once. The rearrangement joins TRBV19 to TRBJ2-3, with D perhaps TRBD1 (5 bases). Trimming took 3 bases from V and 0 from J, leaving 7 bases between them. The CDR3 is made up of 14 amino acids. Germline CDR1 LNHDA, CDR2 SQIVND (reference sequence). Here the CDR3 DNA reads TGTGCCAGTAGTATTCCAGGGAGCACAGATACGCAGTATTTT. Translation gives CASSIPGSTDTQYF.

This chain links TRBV28 with TRBJ2-5; 11 nucleotides agree with TRBD1. The J call may be mistaken, given a closer DNA end match to TRBJ2-7. The CDR3 is 15 residues long. From germline, CDR1 is MDHEN and CDR2 SYDVKM. DNA of the CDR3: TGTGCCAGCAGTACCCGGGACAGGGGGGCGTACGAGCAGTACTTC. The encoded protein is CASSTRDRGAYEQYF.

The rearrangement joins TRBV5-1 to TRBJ2-7; TRBD1 aligns across 10 bases. The V and J ends lost 3 bases and 6 bases, in that order; junction bases with no gene match: 6. The CDR3 is made up of 14 amino acids. Germline lookup yields CDR1 SGHRS and CDR2 YFSETQ. CDR3 protein: CASSWGTGEREQYF. The CDR3 DNA reads as TGCGCCAGCAGCTGGGGGACAGGGGAACGCGAGCAGTACTTC.